Below, 17 T cell receptor beta chains from the same sample are listed, as sequenced in a study of OX40 agonist ivuxolimab in advanced cancers. Sequenced by immunoSEQ multiplex PCR; TCRdb stores in-frame clones only, minus some. The profile shows roughly 63,000 clones, roughly 87% of them singletons. The input for sequencing was CD4+ or CD8+ T cells sorted from blood, taken in a trial of the OX40 agonist ivuxolimab. The receptors come from an adult with an advanced solid tumor such as melanoma, head and neck, liver or kidney cancer.

J is TRBJ1-3 and V is TRBV5-1; D gene uncertain. Deletions cut 0 bases from V and 0 bases from J, with 10 bases between. CDR3 length equals 16 residues. Germline loops: CDR1 SGHRS, CDR2 YFSETQ. CDR3 DNA sequence: TGCGCCAGCAGCTTGGATCCGGGTCCCTCTGGAAACACCATATATTTT. This encodes CASSLDPGPSGNTIYF.

The chain joins TRBV27 to TRBJ2-5; D uncertain. The CDR3 has 16 amino acids. The V gene lost 0 bases and the J gene lost 4 bases, with 15 bases spanning the gap. The germline CDR1 and CDR2 sequences are MNHEY and SMNVEV (reference sequence). The CDR3 coding sequence is TGTGCCAGCAGTTTATCCCCCAGCCTAGGAATAGAGACCCAGTACTTC. This sequence encodes CASSLSPSLGIETQYF.

The rearrangement joins TRBV10-3 to TRBJ2-7, with TRBD2 identical over 10 bases. The CDR3 extends over 14 amino acids. J was trimmed by 1 base and V by 10 bases; bases with no gene match: 7. The germline V gene has CDR1 ENHRY and CDR2 SYGVKD. Written as DNA, the CDR3 is TGTGCCACTATAGGGACTAGCGAGTCCTACGAGCAGTACTTC. This encodes CATIGTSESYEQYF.

J is TRBJ1-2 and V is TRBV29-1; D perhaps matches TRBD1 (6 bases). Per germline, CDR1 SQVTM and CDR2 ANQGSEA. The germline V and J ends were trimmed by 7 bases and 8 bases, with 26 bases remaining between them. The CDR3 has 15 amino acids. The CDR3 region is CSAAHRSGGAYGYTF. CDR3 DNA: TGCAGCGCCGCCCATCGCTCGGGGGGCGCGTACGGCTACACCTTC. Supplemented by reference TRBV29-1 and TRBJ1-2, the full variable domain reads SAVISQKPSRDICQRGTSLTIQCQVDSQVTMMFWYRQQPGQSLTLIATANQGSEATYESGFVIDKFPISRPNLTFSTLTVSNMSPEDSSIYLCSAAHRSGGAYGYTFGSGTRLTVV.

This chain connects TRBV10-3 to TRBJ2-2; 8 nucleotides align to TRBD2. Germline V CDR1 and CDR2: ENHRY, SYGVKD. Trimming cost V 5 bases and J 0 bases; bases outside gene matches: 5. The CDR3 spans 16 residues. The CDR3 is CAISPPGLANTGELFF. CDR3 sequence (DNA): TGTGCCATCAGTCCACCGGGACTAGCGAACACCGGGGAGCTGTTTTTT.

This chain joins TRBV7-2 and TRBJ2-7; 13 bases are a match to TRBD2. V lost 6 bases, J lost 4 bases, and 6 bases stayed unmatched. CDR3 length: 15 amino acids. Germline V gene lookup returns CDR1 SGHTA and CDR2 FQGNSA. The CDR3 bases are TGTGCCAGCAGAACTACTAGCGGGGGGGCGTACGAGCAGTACTTC. Translation: CASRTTSGGAYEQYF.

The V call is TRBV10-1, the J call TRBJ2-7; possibly TRBD1 for D (5 bases). V was shortened by 6 bases and J by 4 bases, with 16 bases between the two germline ends. Looked up from germline, CDR1 is WNHNN and CDR2 is SYGVQD (reference sequence). This CDR3 has 14 amino acids. In nucleotides, the CDR3 is TGCGCCAGCAGAGCAGGACACTCCCCTTACGAGCAGTACTTC. Translation gives CASRAGHSPYEQYF.

The V gene is TRBV7-3, the J gene TRBJ2-1; TRBD2 is a possible D gene (6 bases). The V end lost 5 bases, the J end lost 3 bases, and 14 bases lay between the germline ends. From germline, CDR1 is SGHTA and CDR2 FQGTGA. This CDR3 has 15 residues. DNA for the CDR3: TGTGCCAGCAGCGCAGGTGGAGGGGACTACAATGAGCAGTTCTTC. The encoded protein is CASSAGGGDYNEQFF.

This chain uses TRBV6-1 with TRBJ1-5; possibly TRBD1 for D (6 bases). The V and J ends lost 2 bases and 12 bases respectively, with 11 bases between them. Per the germline V gene, CDR1 is MNHNS and CDR2 is SASEGT. The CDR3 covers 12 residues. CDR3 protein: CASSESTGNQHF. For the CDR3, the DNA is TGTGCCAGCAGTGAAAGTACAGGGAACCAGCATTTT.

This chain links TRBV27 with TRBJ1-4; D gene ambiguous. CDR3 length equals 14 residues. Germline-derived CDR1 and CDR2 are MNHEY and SMNVEV (reference sequence). The germline V and J ends were trimmed by 4 bases and 5 bases, with 11 bases remaining between them. The CDR3 region is CASSSGGKNEKLFF. The CDR3 DNA is TGTGCCAGCAGTTCAGGTGGAAAGAATGAAAAACTGTTTTTT.

This sequence joins TRBV7-2 and TRBJ2-1; 12 nucleotides align to TRBD1. With V trimmed by 5 bases and J by 10 bases, 6 bases remained unmatched. From germline, CDR1 is SGHTA and CDR2 FQGNSA. This CDR3 spans 14 amino acids. The DNA of the CDR3 is TGTGCCAGCAGCGGGACAGGGGGCACAGGGGAGCAGTTCTTC. Translating it yields CASSGTGGTGEQFF.

On this clone itself: Other nucleotide sequences from this sample produce the same CDR3. The chain combines TRBV7-3 with TRBJ2-5, with 11 positions matching TRBD1. J lost 3 bases, V lost 6 bases, and 3 bases had no gene match. Germline CDR1 is SGHTA and CDR2 is FQGTGA. The CDR3 is made up of 14 amino acids. The DNA of the CDR3 is TGTGCCAGCAGTCGGACAGGGGGCGAAGAGACCCAGTACTTC. Protein sequence: CASSRTGGEETQYF.

As DNA, the CDR3 is TGTGCCAGCTTGGGACCGGGGGGCCGTGAGACCCAGTACTTC. Translation gives CASLGPGGRETQYF. J is TRBJ2-5 and V is TRBV28, with D perhaps TRBD2 (7 bases). Germline V CDR1 and CDR2: MDHEN, SYDVKM. V gave up 8 bases and J gave up 5 bases, with 18 bases separating them. The CDR3 spans 14 residues.

The DNA for the CDR3 is TGTGCCAGCAGCGGGGTAGGGTTATCGCGGGATACGCAGTATTTT. Translation gives CASSGVGLSRDTQYF. The chain is built from TRBV7-2 and TRBJ2-3; the D is unclear. Germline V gene lookup returns CDR1 SGHTA and CDR2 FQGNSA. CDR3 length: 15 amino acids. V lost 5 bases to trimming and J lost 6 bases, with 18 bases between them.

This chain connects TRBV7-8 to TRBJ2-7; D is uncertain. Germline V lookup: CDR1 SGHVS, CDR2 FQNEAQ. The CDR3 sequence is 12 residues long. Trimming pared 4 bases from V and 4 bases from J, leaving 8 bases between. CDR3 loop: CASSSPYYEQYF. As DNA, the CDR3 is TGTGCCAGCAGCTCGCCCTATTACGAGCAGTACTTC.

The chain has TRBV6-5 and TRBJ1-3; TRBD1 agrees at 7 bases. Trimming removed 6 bases from V and 3 bases from J; junction bases left unmatched: 5. CDR3 size: 14 residues. Germline-derived CDR1 and CDR2 are MNHEY and SVGAGI. This CDR3 reads CASSEGTVGNTIYF. CDR3 nucleotide sequence: TGTGCCAGCAGCGAGGGGACAGTTGGAAACACCATATATTTT.

The gene calls are TRBV23-1 and TRBJ1-4; no firm D call. TRBV23-1 is assigned to the ORF class and has an uncertain function. This CDR3 contains 22 residues. V was pared by 0 bases and J by 4 bases, with 30 bases between. CDR3 residues: CASSQSRALFGSRDWVNEKLFF. As DNA, the CDR3 is TGCGCCAGCAGTCAATCAAGGGCCCTATTCGGGTCGAGGGATTGGGTTAATGAAAAACTGTTTTTT.